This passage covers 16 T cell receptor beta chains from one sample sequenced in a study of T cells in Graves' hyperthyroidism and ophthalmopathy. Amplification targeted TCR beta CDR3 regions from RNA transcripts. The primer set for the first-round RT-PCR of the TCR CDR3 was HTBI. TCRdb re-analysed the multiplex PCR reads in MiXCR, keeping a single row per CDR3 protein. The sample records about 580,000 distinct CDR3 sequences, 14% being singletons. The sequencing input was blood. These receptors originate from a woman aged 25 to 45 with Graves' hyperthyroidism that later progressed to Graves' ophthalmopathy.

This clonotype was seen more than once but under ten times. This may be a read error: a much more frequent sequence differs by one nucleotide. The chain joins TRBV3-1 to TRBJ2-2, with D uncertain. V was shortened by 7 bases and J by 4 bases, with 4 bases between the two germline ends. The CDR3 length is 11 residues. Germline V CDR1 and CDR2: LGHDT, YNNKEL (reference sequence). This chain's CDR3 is CASMSTGELFF. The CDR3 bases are TGTGCCAGCATGTCCACCGGGGAGCTGTTTTTT. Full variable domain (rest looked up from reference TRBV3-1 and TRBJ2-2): DTAVSQTPKYLVTQMGNDKSIKCEQNLGHDTMYWYKQDSKKFLKIMFSYNNKELIINETVPNRFSPKSPDKAHLNLHINSLELGDSAVYFCASMSTGELFFGEGSRLTVL.

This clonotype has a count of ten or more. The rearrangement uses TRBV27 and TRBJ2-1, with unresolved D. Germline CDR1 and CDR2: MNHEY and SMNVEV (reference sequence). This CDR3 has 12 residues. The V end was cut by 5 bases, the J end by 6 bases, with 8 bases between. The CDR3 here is CASSGMGNEQFF. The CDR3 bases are TGTGCCAGCAGTGGCATGGGCAATGAGCAGTTCTTC.

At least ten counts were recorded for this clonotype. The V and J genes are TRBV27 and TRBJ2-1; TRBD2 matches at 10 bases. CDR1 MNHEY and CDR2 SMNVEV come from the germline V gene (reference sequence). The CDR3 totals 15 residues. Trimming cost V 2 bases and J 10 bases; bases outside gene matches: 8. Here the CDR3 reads CASSLGASGGLEQFF. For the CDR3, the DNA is TGTGCCAGCAGTTTAGGGGCTAGCGGGGGCCTCGAGCAGTTCTTC.

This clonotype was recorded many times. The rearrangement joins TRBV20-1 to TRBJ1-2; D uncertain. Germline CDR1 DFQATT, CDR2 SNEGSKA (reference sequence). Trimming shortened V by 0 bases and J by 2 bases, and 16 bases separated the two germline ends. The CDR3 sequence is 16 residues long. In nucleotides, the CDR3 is TGCAGTGCTAGAGATAACGTCCTCCAGGCCAACTATGGCTACACCTTC. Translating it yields CSARDNVLQANYGYTF.

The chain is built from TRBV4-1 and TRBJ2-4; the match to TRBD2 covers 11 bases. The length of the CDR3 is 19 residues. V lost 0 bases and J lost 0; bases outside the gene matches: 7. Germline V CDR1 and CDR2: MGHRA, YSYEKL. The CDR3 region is CASSQERLAGTLAKNIQYF. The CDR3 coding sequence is TGCGCCAGCAGCCAAGAAAGACTAGCGGGGACACTAGCCAAAAACATTCAGTACTTC.

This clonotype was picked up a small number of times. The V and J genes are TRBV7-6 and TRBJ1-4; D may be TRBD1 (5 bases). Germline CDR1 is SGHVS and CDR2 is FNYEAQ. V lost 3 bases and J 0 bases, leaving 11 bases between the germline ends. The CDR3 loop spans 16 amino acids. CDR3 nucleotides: TGTGCCAGCAGCTTCTCGGGGGTTGCAACTAATGAAAAACTGTTTTTT. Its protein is CASSFSGVATNEKLFF.

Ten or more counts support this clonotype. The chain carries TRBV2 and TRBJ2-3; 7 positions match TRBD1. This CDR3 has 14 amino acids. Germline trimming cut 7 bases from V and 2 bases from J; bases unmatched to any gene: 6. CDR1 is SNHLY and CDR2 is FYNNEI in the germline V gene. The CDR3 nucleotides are TGTGCCAGCAACCGACAGGGTACCACAGATACGCAGTATTTT. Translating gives CASNRQGTTDTQYF.

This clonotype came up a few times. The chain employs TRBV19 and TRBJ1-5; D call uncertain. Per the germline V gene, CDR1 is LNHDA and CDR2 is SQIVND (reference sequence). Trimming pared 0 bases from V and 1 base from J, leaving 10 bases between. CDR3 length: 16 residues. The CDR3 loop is CASSIDRTSSNQPQHF. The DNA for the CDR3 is TGTGCCAGTAGTATAGATAGGACTTCCAGCAATCAGCCCCAGCATTTT.

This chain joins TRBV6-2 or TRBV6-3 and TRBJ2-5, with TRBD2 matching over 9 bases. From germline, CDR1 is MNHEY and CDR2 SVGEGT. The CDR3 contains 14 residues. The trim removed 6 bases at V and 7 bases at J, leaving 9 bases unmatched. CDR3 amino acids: CASSHGAGGPTQYF. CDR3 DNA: TGTGCCAGCAGCCATGGCGCGGGAGGGCCGACCCAGTACTTC.

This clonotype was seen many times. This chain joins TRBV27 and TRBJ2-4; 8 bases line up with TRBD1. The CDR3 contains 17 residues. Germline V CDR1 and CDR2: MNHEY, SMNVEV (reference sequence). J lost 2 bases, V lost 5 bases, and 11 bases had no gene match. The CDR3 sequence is CASSRLPGQETKNIQYF. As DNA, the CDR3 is TGTGCCAGCAGTCGGCTGCCGGGACAGGAGACCAAAAACATTCAGTACTTC.

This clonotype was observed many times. The CDR3 nucleotides are TGTGCCAGCTCACCTGCAGGACAAACGCTTGAAGCTTTCTTT. Translation: CASSPAGQTLEAFF. The chain carries TRBV18 and TRBJ1-1, with TRBD1 as a possible D gene (5 bases). There are 14 residues in the CDR3. The germline V gene encodes CDR1 KGHSH and CDR2 LQKENI. V lost 3 bases, J lost 7 bases, and 15 bases lay in between.

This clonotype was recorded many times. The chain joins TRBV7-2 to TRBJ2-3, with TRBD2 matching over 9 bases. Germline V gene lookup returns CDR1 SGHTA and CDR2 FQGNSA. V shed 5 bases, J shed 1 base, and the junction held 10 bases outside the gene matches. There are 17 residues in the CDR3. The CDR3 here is CASSAFLAGEGTDTQYF. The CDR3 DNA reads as TGTGCCAGCAGCGCTTTCTTAGCGGGAGAAGGCACAGATACGCAGTATTTT.

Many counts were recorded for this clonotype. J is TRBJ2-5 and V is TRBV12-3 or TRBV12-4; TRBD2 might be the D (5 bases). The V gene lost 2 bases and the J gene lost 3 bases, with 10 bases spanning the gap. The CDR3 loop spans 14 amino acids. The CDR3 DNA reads TGTGCCAGCAGTTTATTCAACGGGAAAGAGACCCAGTACTTC. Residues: CASSLFNGKETQYF.

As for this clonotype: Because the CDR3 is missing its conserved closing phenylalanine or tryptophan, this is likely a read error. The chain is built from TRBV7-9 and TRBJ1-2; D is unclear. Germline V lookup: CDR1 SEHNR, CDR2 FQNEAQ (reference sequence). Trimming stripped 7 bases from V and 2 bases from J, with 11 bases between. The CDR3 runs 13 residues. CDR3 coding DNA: TGTGCCAGCATCTCGGAGGGCAACTATGGCTACACCTGC. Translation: CASISEGNYGYTC.

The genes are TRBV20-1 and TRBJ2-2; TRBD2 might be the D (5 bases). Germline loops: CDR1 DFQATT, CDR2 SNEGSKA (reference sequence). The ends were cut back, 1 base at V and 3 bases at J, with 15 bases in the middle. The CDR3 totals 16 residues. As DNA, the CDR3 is TGCAGTGCTAGAGTGGGAACTAGGACCCACACCGGGGAGCTGTTTTTT. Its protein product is CSARVGTRTHTGELFF.

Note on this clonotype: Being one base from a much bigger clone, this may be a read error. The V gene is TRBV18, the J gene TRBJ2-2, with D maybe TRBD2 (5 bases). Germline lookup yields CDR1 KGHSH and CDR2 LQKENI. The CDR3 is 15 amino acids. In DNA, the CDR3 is TGTGCCAGCTCACCGAAAATCGCGAACACCGGGGAGCCGTTTTTT. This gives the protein CASSPKIANTGEPFF.